A single sample is the source of the 27 T cell receptor beta chains below, sequenced in a study of vaccination effects on CD4 cells after COVID-19. TCRdb keeps only in-frame clones here, not all; method: immunoSEQ multiplex PCR. The sample includes roughly 67,000 clones, around 79% of them seen just once. Their specific antigens are unknown. Sequencing was preceded by expansion of antigen-specific CD4+ T cells with viral peptide pools in the ViraFEST assay. Subsequent to roughly 9 days of culture, CD4+ T cells were isolated. None of the vaccinated had previously contracted SARS-CoV-2, and their nucleocapsid antibodies tested negative. The input for sequencing was CD4+ T cells from PBMCs cultured with SARS-CoV-2 spike peptides, taken before COVID-19 vaccination. Every receptor here comes from a human donor who received a COVID-19 vaccine.

The V and J genes are TRBV4-1 and TRBJ1-4; no definite D call. Germline CDR1 reads MGHRA; CDR2 reads YSYEKL. Trimming took 0 bases from V and 10 from J, leaving 21 bases between them. This CDR3 has 17 residues. The CDR3, as DNA: TGCGCCAGCAGCCAAGATGGAATCGGCTTGGGGATTGGAAAACTGTTTTTT. This gives the protein CASSQDGIGLGIGKLFF.

The chain employs TRBV12-3 or TRBV12-4 and TRBJ1-1, with 8 positions matching TRBD1. J was trimmed by 4 bases and V by 4 bases; bases with no gene match: 2. The CDR3 extends over 13 amino acids. CDR3 sequence (DNA): TGTGCCAGCAGTTCGACAGGGGTCACTGAAGCTTTCTTT. Amino acids: CASSSTGVTEAFF.

This clone has only a few counts. CDR3 in amino acids: CATSDWDRGAGELFF. The DNA for the CDR3 is TGTGCCACCAGTGATTGGGACAGGGGGGCCGGGGAGCTGTTTTTT. This chain connects TRBV24-1 to TRBJ2-2, with TRBD1 matching over 11 bases. The junction had 1 base not matched to a gene; V was cut back by 2 bases and J by 6 bases. Germline V gene lookup returns CDR1 KGHDR and CDR2 SFDVKD. There are 15 residues in the CDR3.

This chain joins TRBV10-2 and TRBJ2-1; TRBD1 aligns across 8 bases. Germline V lookup: CDR1 WSHSY, CDR2 SAAADI. The CDR3 length is 16 residues. J gave up 7 bases and V 1 base, and 9 bases lay outside the gene matches. CDR3 sequence (DNA): TGCGCCAGCAGTGAGTTTTATGGACAGGGACGAAATGAGCAGTTCTTC. It is translated as CASSEFYGQGRNEQFF.

This sequence joins TRBV3-1 (or the pseudogene TRBV3-2) and TRBJ2-2; D ambiguous. The CDR3 runs to 14 residues. Germline CDR1 is LGHDT and CDR2 is YNNKEL (reference sequence). The V end was cut by 0 bases, the J end by 6 bases, with 8 bases between. CDR3 bases: TGTGCCAGCAGCCAAGATGTCGTCCCCGGGGAGCTGTTTTTT. Its translation is CASSQDVVPGELFF.

The chain carries TRBV24-1 and TRBJ2-1; D may correspond to TRBD1 or TRBD2 (5 bases each). CDR3 length: 14 amino acids. Germline-derived CDR1 and CDR2 are KGHDR and SFDVKD. V was cut by 5 bases and J by 5 bases, with 12 bases left in between. This CDR3 reads CATSVLGTDNEQFF. DNA for the CDR3: TGTGCCACCAGTGTTTTAGGGACCGACAATGAGCAGTTCTTC.

V usage is TRBV29-1 and J usage is TRBJ1-2; possible D gene TRBD1, 5 bases. Germline loops: CDR1 SQVTM, CDR2 ANQGSEA. The CDR3 is 12 amino acids. Trimming removed 7 bases from V and 8 bases from J, with 17 bases in between. In DNA form, the CDR3 reads TGCAGCGGGGGGGGACCCCAAGGGGGCTACACCTTC. Its protein product is CSGGGPQGGYTF.

V is TRBV11-1 and J is TRBJ2-7; weak D call: TRBD1 (6 bases). The CDR3 covers 16 residues. V gave up 1 base and J gave up 3 bases, with 16 bases separating them. CDR1 and CDR2 (germline): SGHAT, FQDESV (reference sequence). DNA for the CDR3: TGTGCCAGCAGCTTAGGAAAGGACAGCATCTACTACGAGCAGTACGTC. This codes for CASSLGKDSIYYEQYV.

The chain's CDR3 is CASSLEHGQGDNEQFF. The CDR3 DNA is TGTGCCAGCAGCTTAGAACACGGGCAGGGGGATAATGAGCAGTTCTTC. The rearrangement joins TRBV11-3 to TRBJ2-1; 7 positions agree with TRBD1. This CDR3 contains 16 residues. Germline V gives CDR1 SGHNT, CDR2 YENEEA. V was pared by 0 bases and J by 7 bases, with 9 bases of the junction left unmatched.

The chain combines TRBV19 with TRBJ2-5; 9 nucleotides agree with TRBD1. The CDR3 is made up of 14 amino acids. The V gene end was trimmed by 4 bases and the J gene end by 7 bases; junction bases not matched to a gene: 7. The germline V gene encodes CDR1 LNHDA and CDR2 SQIVND (reference sequence). CDR3 sequence (DNA): TGTGCCAGTAGTACCCACAGGGGGCAGGTGACCCAGTACTTC. As protein: CASSTHRGQVTQYF.

The chain uses TRBV9 and TRBJ2-7, with TRBD1 as a possible D gene (6 bases). The CDR3 loop spans 14 amino acids. Germline V gene sequence: CDR1 SGDLS, CDR2 YYNGEE. Trimming took off 4 bases at V and 5 bases at J, with 16 bases between the two ends. The CDR3 DNA reads as TGTGCCAGCAGCCCCACTGGGGGCAGTCACGAGCAGTACGTC. Residues: CASSPTGGSHEQYV.

The chain joins TRBV7-3 to TRBJ1-1; D possibly corresponds to TRBD1 (6 bases). Trimming shortened V by 1 base and J by 6 bases, and 18 bases separated the two germline ends. This CDR3 contains 16 residues. Germline-derived CDR1 and CDR2 are SGHTA and FQGTGA. Here the CDR3 DNA reads TGTGCCAGCAGCTTAAAACCCAACAGGGCCGTGGCTGAAGCTTTCTTT. Encoded protein: CASSLKPNRAVAEAFF.

This clone was seen only once. The V and J genes are TRBV24-1 and TRBJ2-1; either TRBD1 or TRBD2 may fit D (5 bases each). The CDR3 spans 16 residues. The V end was cut by 4 bases, the J end by 2 bases, with 14 bases between. The germline V gene has CDR1 KGHDR and CDR2 SFDVKD. For the CDR3, the DNA is TGTGCCACCAGTGACCCCCGGCAGGGAGCCTACAATGAGCAGTTCTTC. This translates into CATSDPRQGAYNEQFF.

The rearrangement uses TRBV7-9 and TRBJ2-1; the match to TRBD2 covers 11 bases. CDR1 SEHNR and CDR2 FQNEAQ come from the germline V gene (reference sequence). This CDR3 has 15 amino acids. The trim removed 3 bases at V and 5 bases at J, leaving 3 bases unmatched. The CDR3 DNA reads TGTGCCAGCAGCTTCCCTAGCGGGGGGCACAATGAGCAGTTCTTC. Translation: CASSFPSGGHNEQFF.

This clone was seen more than once but under ten times. The genes are TRBV6-2 or TRBV6-3 and TRBJ2-2; 9 bases map to TRBD2. In germline, CDR1 is MNHEY, CDR2 SVGEGT. Trimming at V came to 5 bases and at J to 2 bases, leaving 3 bases not matched to a gene. The CDR3 has 15 amino acids. This CDR3 reads CASSIAGANTGELFF. The CDR3 coding sequence is TGTGCCAGCAGTATAGCGGGGGCCAACACCGGGGAGCTGTTTTTT.

V gene TRBV5-6 combines with J gene TRBJ2-7, with 9 bases fitting TRBD1. The junction had 8 bases not matched to a gene; V was cut back by 5 bases and J by 2 bases. The germline V gene encodes CDR1 SGHDT and CDR2 YYEEEE. This CDR3 region has 15 residues. CDR3 coding DNA: TGTGCCAGCAGTCATGACAGGGGGTACGCCTACGAGCAGTACGTC. It translates to CASSHDRGYAYEQYV.

This clone was recorded only once. The chain is built from TRBV3-1 (or the pseudogene TRBV3-2) and TRBJ2-3; D uncertain. Trimming stripped 1 base from V and 1 base from J, with 6 bases between. The CDR3 is 14 amino acids. Germline V CDR1 and CDR2: LGHDT, YNNKEL (reference sequence). In DNA form, the CDR3 reads TGTGCCAGCAGCCAAGGTGTTGGCACAGATACGCAGTATTTT. Its protein is CASSQGVGTDTQYF.

V usage is TRBV3-1 (or the pseudogene TRBV3-2) and J usage is TRBJ2-3; TRBD2 matches at 8 bases. J lost 0 bases, V lost 5 bases, and 13 bases had no gene match. Germline V lookup: CDR1 LGHDT, CDR2 YNNKEL (reference sequence). CDR3 length: 18 residues. The CDR3 protein is CASSGPAGAAASTDTQYF. The CDR3 DNA reads as TGTGCCAGCAGCGGACCAGCGGGGGCCGCCGCTAGCACAGATACGCAGTATTTT.

The CDR3 DNA follows: TGTGCCAGCAGCCAGTTTAAAGACTACAATGAGCAGTTCTTC. Amino acid sequence: CASSQFKDYNEQFF. The chain joins TRBV3-1 (or the pseudogene TRBV3-2) to TRBJ2-1; D not certain. V dropped 3 bases and J dropped 3 bases, with 9 bases sitting between them. The CDR3 is 14 residues long. CDR1 and CDR2 from the germline V gene are LGHDT and YNNKEL (reference sequence).

J is TRBJ2-5 and V is TRBV30; D perhaps matches TRBD1 (6 bases). Trimming stripped 0 bases from V and 5 bases from J, with 10 bases between. The CDR3 has 13 amino acids. Germline CDR1 and CDR2: GTSNPN and SVGIG (reference sequence). The CDR3 is CAWSVRQGETQYF. The CDR3, as DNA: TGTGCCTGGAGTGTACGCCAGGGGGAGACCCAGTACTTC.

The chain employs TRBV9 and TRBJ1-4; 8 nucleotides line up with TRBD1. Germline trimming cut 3 bases from V and 4 bases from J; bases unmatched to any gene: 5. This CDR3 spans 15 amino acids. CDR1 and CDR2 (germline): SGDLS, YYNGEE. For the CDR3, the DNA is TGTGCCAGCAGCGAGTGGGACAGGCTTAATGAAAAACTGTTTTTT. Its translation is CASSEWDRLNEKLFF.

This chain links TRBV19 with TRBJ1-2; no definite D call. Trimming took 3 bases from V and 2 from J, leaving 7 bases between them. From germline, CDR1 is LNHDA and CDR2 SQIVND (reference sequence). This CDR3 has 13 amino acids. The CDR3 here is CASSISENYGYTF. The CDR3 DNA reads as TGTGCCAGTAGTATCTCAGAGAACTATGGCTACACCTTC.

This clone showed up just a few times. The chain carries TRBV28 and TRBJ1-1, with D perhaps TRBD1 (6 bases). The CDR3 has 13 amino acids. Germline V gene lookup returns CDR1 MDHEN and CDR2 SYDVKM. V shed 10 bases and J shed 3 bases, with 15 bases lying between them. Written as DNA, the CDR3 is TGTGCCACCTACCACAGGGACGACACTGAAGCTTTCTTT. Its protein product is CATYHRDDTEAFF.

The gene calls are TRBV28 and TRBJ1-2; D ambiguous. Germline-derived CDR1 and CDR2 are MDHEN and SYDVKM. The germline V and J ends were trimmed by 2 bases and 8 bases, with 12 bases remaining between them. CDR3 length: 13 residues. Here the CDR3 reads CASSLGLGRGYTF. CDR3 nucleotides: TGTGCCAGCAGTTTAGGCCTGGGTCGGGGCTACACCTTC.

The chain uses TRBV5-1 and TRBJ2-3, with D perhaps matching TRBD1 (7 bases). V was trimmed by 2 bases and J by 0 bases, leaving 22 bases between them. Germline lookup yields CDR1 SGHRS and CDR2 YFSETQ. This CDR3 contains 19 residues. CDR3 protein: CASSLGGGGYASSTDTQYF. CDR3 DNA sequence: TGCGCCAGCAGCTTAGGAGGGGGCGGTTATGCCTCTAGCACAGATACGCAGTATTTT.

The chain uses TRBV5-1 and TRBJ1-4, with D possibly being TRBD1 (5 bases). The germline V gene has CDR1 SGHRS and CDR2 YFSETQ. This CDR3 has 17 residues. Trimming shortened V by 2 bases and J by 3 bases, and 17 bases separated the two germline ends. Written as DNA, the CDR3 is TGCGCCAGCAGCTTAGACGGGGACCAAGATCCTAATGAAAAACTGTTTTTT. The encoded protein is CASSLDGDQDPNEKLFF.

This chain links TRBV5-1 with TRBJ2-3, with D possibly being TRBD1 or TRBD2 (6 bases each). The CDR3 extends over 15 amino acids. Trimming pared 0 bases from V and 6 bases from J, leaving 14 bases between. From germline, CDR1 is SGHRS and CDR2 YFSETQ. The CDR3, as DNA: TGCGCCAGCAGCTTGGATCCGGGGGCATGGGATACGCAGTATTTT. This sequence encodes CASSLDPGAWDTQYF.